Reported below is one T cell receptor beta chain. The sample originates from a study of multiple sclerosis patients with progressive multifocal leukoencephalopathy. Time point defined: 5 to 6 months of natalizumab therapy. Every listed patient previously received interferon beta; all PML patients were women. Generated by immunoSEQ multiplex PCR, the TCRdb table keeps only in-frame clones and is missing some. The sample has 25,000 to 35,000 clones, around nine tenths seen once. Sequencing used PBMCs, obtained from a patient treated with natalizumab. This TCR derives from a human donor with multiple sclerosis.

The CDR3 loop is CATSSTATVYTDTQYF. CDR3 nucleotide sequence: TGTGCCACCAGCAGCACGGCAACCGTCTACACAGATACGCAGTATTTT. The chain links TRBV15 to TRBJ2-3; D not certain. V dropped 3 bases and J dropped 2 bases, with 15 bases sitting between them. CDR3 length: 16 amino acids. Germline CDR1 LNHNV, CDR2 YYDKDF (reference sequence).